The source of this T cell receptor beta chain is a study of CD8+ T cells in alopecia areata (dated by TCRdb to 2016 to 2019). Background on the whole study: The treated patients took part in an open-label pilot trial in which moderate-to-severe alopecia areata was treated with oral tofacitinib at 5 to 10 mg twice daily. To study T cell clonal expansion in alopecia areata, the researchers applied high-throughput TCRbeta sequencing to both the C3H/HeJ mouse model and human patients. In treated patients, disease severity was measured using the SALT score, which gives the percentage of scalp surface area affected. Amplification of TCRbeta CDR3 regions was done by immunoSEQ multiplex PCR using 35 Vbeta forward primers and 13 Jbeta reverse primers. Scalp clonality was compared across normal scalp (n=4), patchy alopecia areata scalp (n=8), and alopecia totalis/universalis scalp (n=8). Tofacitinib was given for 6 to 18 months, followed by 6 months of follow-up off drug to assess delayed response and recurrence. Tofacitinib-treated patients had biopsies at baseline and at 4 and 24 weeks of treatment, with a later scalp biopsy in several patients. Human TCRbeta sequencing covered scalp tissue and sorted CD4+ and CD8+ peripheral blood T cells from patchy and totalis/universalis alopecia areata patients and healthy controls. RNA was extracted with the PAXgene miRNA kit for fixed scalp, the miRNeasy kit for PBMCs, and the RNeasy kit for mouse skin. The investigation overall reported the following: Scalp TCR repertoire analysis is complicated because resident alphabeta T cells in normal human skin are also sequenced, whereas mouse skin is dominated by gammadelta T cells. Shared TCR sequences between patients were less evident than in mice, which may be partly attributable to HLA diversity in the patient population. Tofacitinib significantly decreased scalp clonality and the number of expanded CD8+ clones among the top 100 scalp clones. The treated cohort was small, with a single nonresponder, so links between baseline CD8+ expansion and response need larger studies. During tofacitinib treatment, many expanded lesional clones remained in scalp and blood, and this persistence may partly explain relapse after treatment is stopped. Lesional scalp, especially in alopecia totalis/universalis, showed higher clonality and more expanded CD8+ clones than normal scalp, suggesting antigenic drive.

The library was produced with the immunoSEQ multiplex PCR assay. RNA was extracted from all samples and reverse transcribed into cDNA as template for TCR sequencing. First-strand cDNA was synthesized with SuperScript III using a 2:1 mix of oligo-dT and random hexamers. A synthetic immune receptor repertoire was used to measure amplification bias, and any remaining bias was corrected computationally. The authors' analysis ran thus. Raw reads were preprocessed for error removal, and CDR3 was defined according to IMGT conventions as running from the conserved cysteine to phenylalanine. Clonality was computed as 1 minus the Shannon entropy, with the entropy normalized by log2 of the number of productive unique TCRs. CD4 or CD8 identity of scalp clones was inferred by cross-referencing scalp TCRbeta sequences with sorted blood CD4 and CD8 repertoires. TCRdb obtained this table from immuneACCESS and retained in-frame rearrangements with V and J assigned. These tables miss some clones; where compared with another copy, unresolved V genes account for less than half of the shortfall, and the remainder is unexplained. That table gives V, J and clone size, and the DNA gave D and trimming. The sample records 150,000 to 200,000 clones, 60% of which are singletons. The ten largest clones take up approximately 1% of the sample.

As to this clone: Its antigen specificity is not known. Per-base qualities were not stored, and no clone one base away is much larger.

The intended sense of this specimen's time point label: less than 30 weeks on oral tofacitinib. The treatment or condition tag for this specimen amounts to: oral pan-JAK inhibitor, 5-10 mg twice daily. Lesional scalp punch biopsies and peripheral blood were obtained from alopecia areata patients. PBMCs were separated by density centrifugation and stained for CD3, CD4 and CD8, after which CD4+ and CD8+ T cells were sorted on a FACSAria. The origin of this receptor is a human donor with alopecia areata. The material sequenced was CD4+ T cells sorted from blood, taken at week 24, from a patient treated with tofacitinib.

The DNA sequence is TGTGCCAGCAGTTTAATAGGCGAAAAACTGTTTTTT. This codes for CASSLIGEKLFF. The receptor chain draws on TRBV27 and TRBJ1-4, with the D segment identity uncertain. As encoded in the germline V gene (reference sequence), CDR1 is MNHEY while CDR2 is SMNVEV. Trimming takes 2 bases from V and 8 bases from J, and the germline ends sit 6 bases apart. The CDR3 starts with the cysteine, ends with the phenylalanine, and has 12 residues. The only DNA kept is the CDR3, 36 bases in frame from the first base.